This TCR beta chain derives from a study of radiotherapy plus CTLA-4 blockade in lung cancer. Study results and limitations: Following radiotherapy plus ipilimumab, tumor-derived TCR clones expanded in the blood.

This clone was seen only a few times. What it binds is not known. CDR3 length: 16 amino acids. Per the germline V gene, CDR1 is LNHDA and CDR2 is SQIVND (reference sequence). V lost 5 bases to trimming and J lost 1 base; unmatched junction nucleotides: 9. Assay: immunoSEQ multiplex PCR; the TCRdb copy retains only in-frame clones and omits some. The table includes 50,000 to 70,000 clones, more than 60% detected once. Source: peripheral blood, taken from a patient treated with radiotherapy plus ipilimumab. This chain links TRBV19 with TRBJ2-3, with TRBD1 matching 7 bases. This clonotype originated in a human donor with non-small cell lung cancer who had a partial response to radiotherapy plus ipilimumab. This CDR3 is CASSWGSGTGTDTQYF. CDR3 DNA: TGTGCCAGTAGTTGGGGGTCCGGGACAGGCACAGATACGCAGTATTTT.